The present entry profiles one T cell receptor beta chain with its context. The CDR3 covers 16 residues. Trimming stripped 2 bases from V and 7 bases from J, with 17 bases between. Germline CDR1 and CDR2: LGHNA and YNFKEQ. Produced via immunoSEQ multiplex PCR; TCRdb's table is partial and in-frame only. The top ten clones hold approximately 4% of a sample with 120,000 to 150,000 clones, 70% to 80% of them seen once. This specimen belongs to a study of blood T cell repertoires in COVID-19. Study summary: The cDNA or gDNA used as material had been derived from T cells, B-cell-depleted T cells, or PBMCs.

The sequence was obtained from a man aged 55 to 70 with acute or convalescent COVID-19. What was sequenced was peripheral blood. J is TRBJ1-4 and V is TRBV4-2; tentatively, D is TRBD1 (6 bases). The chain's CDR3 is CASSQTGTPGSEKLFF. The CDR3 DNA reads as TGTGCCAGCAGCCAAACCGGGACACCAGGGAGTGAAAAACTGTTTTTT.